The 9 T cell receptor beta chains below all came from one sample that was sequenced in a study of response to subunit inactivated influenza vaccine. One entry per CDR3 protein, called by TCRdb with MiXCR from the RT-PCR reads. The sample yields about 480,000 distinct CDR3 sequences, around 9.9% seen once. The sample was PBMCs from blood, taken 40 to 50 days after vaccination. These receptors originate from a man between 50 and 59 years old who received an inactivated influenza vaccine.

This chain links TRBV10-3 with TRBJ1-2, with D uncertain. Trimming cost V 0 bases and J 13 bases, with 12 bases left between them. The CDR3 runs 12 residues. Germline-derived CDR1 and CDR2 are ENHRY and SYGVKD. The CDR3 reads CAISESPGNATF. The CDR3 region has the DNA TGTGCCATCAGTGAGTCGCCGGGTAATGCCACCTTC.

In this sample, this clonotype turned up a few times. DNA of the CDR3: TGCGCCAGCAGCTTGGTGGCAGGGAGTAATCAGCCCCAGCATTTT. Amino acid sequence: CASSLVAGSNQPQHF. V and J are TRBV5-1 and TRBJ1-5; possible D gene TRBD1, 5 bases. With 0 bases removed from V and 4 bases from J, the gap between germline ends came to 11 bases. This CDR3 is 15 amino acids long. The germline V gene has CDR1 SGHRS and CDR2 YFSETQ.

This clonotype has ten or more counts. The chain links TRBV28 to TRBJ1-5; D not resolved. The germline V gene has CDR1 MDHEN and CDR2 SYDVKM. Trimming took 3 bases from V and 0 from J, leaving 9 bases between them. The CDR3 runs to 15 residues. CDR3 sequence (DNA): TGTGCCAGCAGTTTGGGTACTTATAGCAATCAGCCCCAGCATTTT. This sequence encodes CASSLGTYSNQPQHF.

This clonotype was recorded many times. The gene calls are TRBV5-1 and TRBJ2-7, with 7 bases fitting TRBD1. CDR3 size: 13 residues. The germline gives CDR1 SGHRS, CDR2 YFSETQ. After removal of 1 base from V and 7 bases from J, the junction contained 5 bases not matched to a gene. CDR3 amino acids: CASSLTTGWEQYF. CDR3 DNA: TGCGCCAGCAGCTTGACGACAGGGTGGGAGCAGTACTTC.

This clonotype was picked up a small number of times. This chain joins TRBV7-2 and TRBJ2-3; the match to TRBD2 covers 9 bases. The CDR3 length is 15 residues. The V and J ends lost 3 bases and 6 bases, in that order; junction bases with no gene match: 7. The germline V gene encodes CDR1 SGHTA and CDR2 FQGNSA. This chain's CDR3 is CASSLTSGTHDTQYF. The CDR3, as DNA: TGTGCCAGCAGCTTGACTAGCGGCACTCATGATACGCAGTATTTT.

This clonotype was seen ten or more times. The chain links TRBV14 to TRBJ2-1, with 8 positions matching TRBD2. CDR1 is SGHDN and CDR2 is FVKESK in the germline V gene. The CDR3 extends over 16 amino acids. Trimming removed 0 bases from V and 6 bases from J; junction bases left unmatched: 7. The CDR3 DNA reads TGTGCCAGCAGCCAAGAGGGAGCGGGAGTGAGCAATGAGCAGTTCTTC. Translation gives CASSQEGAGVSNEQFF.

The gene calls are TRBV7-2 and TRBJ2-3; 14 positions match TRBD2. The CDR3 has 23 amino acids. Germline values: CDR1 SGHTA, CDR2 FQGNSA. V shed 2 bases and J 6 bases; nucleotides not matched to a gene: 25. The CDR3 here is CASSLPYDSGTSGSPERGDTQYF. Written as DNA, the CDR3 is TGTGCCAGCAGCTTACCTTACGACTCCGGGACTAGCGGGAGCCCCGAACGAGGGGATACGCAGTATTTT. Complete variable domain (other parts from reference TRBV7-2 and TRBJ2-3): GAGVSQSPSNKVTEKGKDVELRCDPISGHTALYWYRQSLGQGLEFLIYFQGNSAPDKSGLPSDRFSAERTGGSVSTLTIQRTQQEDSAVYLCASSLPYDSGTSGSPERGDTQYFGPGTRLTVL.

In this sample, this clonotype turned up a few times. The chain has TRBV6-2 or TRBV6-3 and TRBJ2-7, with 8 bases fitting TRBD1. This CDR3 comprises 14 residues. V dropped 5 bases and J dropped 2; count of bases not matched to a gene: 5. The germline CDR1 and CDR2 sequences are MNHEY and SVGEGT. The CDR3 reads CASSGGQVAYEQYF. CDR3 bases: TGTGCCAGCAGTGGGGGACAGGTCGCCTACGAGCAGTACTTC.

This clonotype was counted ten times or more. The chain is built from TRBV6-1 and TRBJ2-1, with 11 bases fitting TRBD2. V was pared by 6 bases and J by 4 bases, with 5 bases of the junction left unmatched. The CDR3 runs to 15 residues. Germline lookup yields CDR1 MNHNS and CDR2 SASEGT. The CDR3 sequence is CASSTSSGGYNEQFF. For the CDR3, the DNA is TGTGCCAGCAGCACTTCTAGCGGGGGGTACAATGAGCAGTTCTTC.